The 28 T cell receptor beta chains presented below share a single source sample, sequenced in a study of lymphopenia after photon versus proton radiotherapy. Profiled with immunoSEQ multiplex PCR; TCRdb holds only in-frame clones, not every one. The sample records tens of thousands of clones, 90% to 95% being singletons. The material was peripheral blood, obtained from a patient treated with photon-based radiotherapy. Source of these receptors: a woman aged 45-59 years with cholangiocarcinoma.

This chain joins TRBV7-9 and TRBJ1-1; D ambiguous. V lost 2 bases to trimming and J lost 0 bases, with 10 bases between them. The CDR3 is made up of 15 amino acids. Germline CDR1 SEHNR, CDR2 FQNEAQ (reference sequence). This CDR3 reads CASSLLTVMNTEAFF. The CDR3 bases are TGTGCCAGCAGCTTACTCACAGTAATGAACACTGAAGCTTTCTTT.

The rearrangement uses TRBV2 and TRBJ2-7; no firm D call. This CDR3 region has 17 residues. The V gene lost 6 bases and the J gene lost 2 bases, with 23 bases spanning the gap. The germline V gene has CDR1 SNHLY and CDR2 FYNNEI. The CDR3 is CASSDIPQSSGAYEQYF. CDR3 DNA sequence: TGTGCCAGCAGCGATATCCCCCAGAGCTCCGGCGCCTACGAGCAGTACTTC. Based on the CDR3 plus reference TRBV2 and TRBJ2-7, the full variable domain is EPEVTQTPSHQVTQMGQEVILRCVPISNHLYFYWYRQILGQKVEFLVSFYNNEISEKSEIFDDQFSVERPDGSNFTLKIRSTKLEDSAMYFCASSDIPQSSGAYEQYFGPGTRLTVT.

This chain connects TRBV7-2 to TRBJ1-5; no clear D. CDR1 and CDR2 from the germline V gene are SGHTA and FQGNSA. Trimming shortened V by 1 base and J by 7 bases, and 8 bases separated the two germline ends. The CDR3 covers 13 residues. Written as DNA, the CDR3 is TGTGCCAGCAGCTTAGGTCCGGGACAGCCCCAGCATTTT. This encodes CASSLGPGQPQHF.

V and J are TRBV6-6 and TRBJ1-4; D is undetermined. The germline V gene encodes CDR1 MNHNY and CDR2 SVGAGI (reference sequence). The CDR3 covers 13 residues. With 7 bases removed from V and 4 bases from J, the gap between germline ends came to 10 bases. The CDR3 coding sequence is TGTGCCAGCATCGCACAGATTAATGAAAAACTGTTTTTT. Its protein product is CASIAQINEKLFF.

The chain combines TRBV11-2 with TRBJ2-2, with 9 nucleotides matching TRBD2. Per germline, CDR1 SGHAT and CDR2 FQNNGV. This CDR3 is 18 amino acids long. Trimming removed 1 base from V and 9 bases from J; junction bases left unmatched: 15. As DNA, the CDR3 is TGTGCCAGCAGCTTAGTGGCTAGCGGGATAACAGCGGCGTGGGAGCTGTTTTTT. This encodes CASSLVASGITAAWELFF.

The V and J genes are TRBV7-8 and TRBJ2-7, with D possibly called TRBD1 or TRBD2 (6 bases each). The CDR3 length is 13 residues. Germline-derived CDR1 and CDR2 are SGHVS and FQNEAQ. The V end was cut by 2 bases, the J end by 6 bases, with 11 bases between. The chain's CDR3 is CASSLRGLPEQYF. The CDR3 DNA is TGTGCCAGCAGCTTACGGGGGCTGCCCGAGCAGTACTTC. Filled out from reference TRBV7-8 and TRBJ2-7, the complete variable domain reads GAGVSQSPRYKVAKRGQDVALRCDPISGHVSLFWYQQALGQGPEFLTYFQNEAQLDKSGLPSDRFFAERPEGSVSTLKIQRTQQEDSAVYLCASSLRGLPEQYFGPGTRLTVT.

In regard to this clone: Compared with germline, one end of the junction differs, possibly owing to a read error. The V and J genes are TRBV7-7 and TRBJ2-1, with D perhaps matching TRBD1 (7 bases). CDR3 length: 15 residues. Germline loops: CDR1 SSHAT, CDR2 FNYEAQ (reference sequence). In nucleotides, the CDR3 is TGTGCTAGCAGCCGGGGGACAGTAACCTACAATGAGCAGTTCTTC. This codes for CASSRGTVTYNEQFF.

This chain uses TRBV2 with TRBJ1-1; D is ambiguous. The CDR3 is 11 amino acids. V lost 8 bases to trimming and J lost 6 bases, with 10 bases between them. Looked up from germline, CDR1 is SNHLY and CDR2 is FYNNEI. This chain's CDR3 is CASGKTSEAFF. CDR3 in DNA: TGTGCCAGCGGTAAAACCTCTGAAGCTTTCTTT. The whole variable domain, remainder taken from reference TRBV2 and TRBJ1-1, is EPEVTQTPSHQVTQMGQEVILRCVPISNHLYFYWYRQILGQKVEFLVSFYNNEISEKSEIFDDQFSVERPDGSNFTLKIRSTKLEDSAMYFCASGKTSEAFFGQGTRLTVV.

The CDR3 region is CASTPQRVTFF. CDR3 coding DNA: TGTGCCAGCACCCCCCAGCGGGTAACTTTCTTT. The chain links TRBV2 to TRBJ1-1; D remains ambiguous. Germline V gene sequence: CDR1 SNHLY, CDR2 FYNNEI. The CDR3 runs to 11 residues. V was trimmed by 7 bases and J by 12 bases, leaving 15 bases between them.

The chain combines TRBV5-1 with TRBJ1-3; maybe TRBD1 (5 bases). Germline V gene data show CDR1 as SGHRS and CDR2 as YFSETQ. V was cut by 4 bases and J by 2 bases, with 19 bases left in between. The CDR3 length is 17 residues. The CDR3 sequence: CASSLRMGLGAGNTIYF. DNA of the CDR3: TGCGCCAGCAGCCTAAGAATGGGGCTGGGGGCTGGAAACACCATATATTTT.

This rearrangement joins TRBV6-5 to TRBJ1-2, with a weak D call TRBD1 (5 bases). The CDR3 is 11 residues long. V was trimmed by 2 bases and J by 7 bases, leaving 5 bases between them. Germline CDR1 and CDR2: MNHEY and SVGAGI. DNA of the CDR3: TGTGCCAGCAGTTACAGGGGTGGCTACACCTTC. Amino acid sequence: CASSYRGGYTF.

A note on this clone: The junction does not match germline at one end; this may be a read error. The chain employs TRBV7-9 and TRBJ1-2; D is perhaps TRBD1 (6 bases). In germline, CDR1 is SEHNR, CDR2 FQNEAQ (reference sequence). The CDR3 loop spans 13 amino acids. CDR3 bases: TGTGCCAGCAGCTTACGTCAAGGGGACACCCGGGCCTTC. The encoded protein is CASSLRQGDTRAF.

The CDR3 here is CASSPGSQETQYF. CDR3 nucleotide sequence: TGTGCCAGCTCACCAGGGAGCCAAGAGACCCAGTACTTC. The V and J genes are TRBV18 and TRBJ2-5; TRBD2 is a possible D gene (5 bases). Trimming shortened V by 2 bases and J by 1 base, and 5 bases separated the two germline ends. CDR3 length: 13 amino acids. Per germline, CDR1 KGHSH and CDR2 LQKENI. Full variable domain (remainder filled in from reference TRBV18 and TRBJ2-5): NAGVMQNPRHLVRRRGQEARLRCSPMKGHSHVYWYRQLPEEGLKFMVYLQKENIIDESGMPKERFSAEFPKEGPSILRIQQVVRGDSAAYFCASSPGSQETQYFGPGTRLLVL.

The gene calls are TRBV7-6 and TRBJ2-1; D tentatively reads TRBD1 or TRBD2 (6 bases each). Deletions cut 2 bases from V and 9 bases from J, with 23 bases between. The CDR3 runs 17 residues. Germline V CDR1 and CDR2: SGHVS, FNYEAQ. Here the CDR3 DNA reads TGTGCCAGCAGCTTAACTGGGGGCGCGGGAAGTCGGGGTGAGCAGTTCTTC. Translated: CASSLTGGAGSRGEQFF.

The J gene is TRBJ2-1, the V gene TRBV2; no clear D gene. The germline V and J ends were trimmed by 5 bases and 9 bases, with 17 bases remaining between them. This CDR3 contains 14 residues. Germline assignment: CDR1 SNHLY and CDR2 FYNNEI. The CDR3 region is CASSSSNNLGEQFF. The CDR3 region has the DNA TGTGCCAGCAGTTCTTCTAACAACCTGGGTGAGCAGTTCTTC.

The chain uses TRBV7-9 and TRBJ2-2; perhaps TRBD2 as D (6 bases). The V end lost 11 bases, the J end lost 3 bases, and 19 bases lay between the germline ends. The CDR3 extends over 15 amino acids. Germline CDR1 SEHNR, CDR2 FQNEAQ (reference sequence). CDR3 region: CAGGTSEGYTGELFF. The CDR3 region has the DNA TGTGCCGGAGGGACGAGTGAGGGATACACCGGGGAGCTGTTTTTT.

The chain's CDR3 is CASSSGEQFF. In DNA form, the CDR3 reads TGTGCCAGCAGCTCGGGGGAGCAGTTCTTC. The V call is TRBV7-9, the J call TRBJ2-1; perhaps TRBD2 as D (5 bases). Trimming stripped 4 bases from V and 10 bases from J, with 5 bases between. Germline CDR1 SEHNR, CDR2 FQNEAQ (reference sequence). The CDR3 is 10 residues long.

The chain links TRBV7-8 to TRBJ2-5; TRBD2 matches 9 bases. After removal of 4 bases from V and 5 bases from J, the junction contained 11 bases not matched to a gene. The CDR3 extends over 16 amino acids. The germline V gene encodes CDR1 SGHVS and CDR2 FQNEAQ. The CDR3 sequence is CASSYWPRGGLETQYF. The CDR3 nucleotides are TGTGCCAGCAGCTATTGGCCGCGGGGGGGCCTGGAGACCCAGTACTTC.

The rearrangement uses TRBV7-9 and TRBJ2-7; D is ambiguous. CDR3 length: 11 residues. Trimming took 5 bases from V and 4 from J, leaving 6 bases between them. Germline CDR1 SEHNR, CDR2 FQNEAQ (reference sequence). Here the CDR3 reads CASSTSYEQYF. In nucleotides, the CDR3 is TGTGCCAGCAGCACCTCATACGAGCAGTACTTC.

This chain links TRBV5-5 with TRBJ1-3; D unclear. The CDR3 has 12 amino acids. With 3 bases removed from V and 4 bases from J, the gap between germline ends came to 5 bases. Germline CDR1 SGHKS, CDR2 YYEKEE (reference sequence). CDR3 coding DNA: TGTGCCAGCAGCTCCGAGGGAAACACCATATATTTT. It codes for CASSSEGNTIYF.

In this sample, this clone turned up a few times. CDR3 sequence reads: CASSWGDRGYEQYF. The CDR3 nucleotides are TGTGCCAGCAGCTGGGGGGACAGGGGCTACGAGCAGTACTTC. This chain joins TRBV11-2 and TRBJ2-7, with 10 bases identical to TRBD1. The ends lost 4 bases at V and 3 bases at J; junction bases unmatched: 3. CDR1 is SGHAT and CDR2 is FQNNGV in the germline V gene. CDR3 length equals 14 residues.

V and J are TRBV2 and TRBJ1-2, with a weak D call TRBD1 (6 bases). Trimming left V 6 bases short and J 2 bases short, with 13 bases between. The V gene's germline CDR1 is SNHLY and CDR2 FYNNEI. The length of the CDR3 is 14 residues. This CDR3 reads CASRSQGSNYGYTF. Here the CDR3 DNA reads TGTGCCAGCAGAAGTCAGGGGTCAAACTATGGCTACACCTTC.

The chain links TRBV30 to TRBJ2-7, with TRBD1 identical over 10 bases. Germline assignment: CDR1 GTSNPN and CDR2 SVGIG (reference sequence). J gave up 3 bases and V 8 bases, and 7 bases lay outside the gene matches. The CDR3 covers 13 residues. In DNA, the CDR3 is TGTGCCGCCTCGACAGGGGGCGGCTACGAGCAGTACTTC. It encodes CAASTGGGYEQYF.

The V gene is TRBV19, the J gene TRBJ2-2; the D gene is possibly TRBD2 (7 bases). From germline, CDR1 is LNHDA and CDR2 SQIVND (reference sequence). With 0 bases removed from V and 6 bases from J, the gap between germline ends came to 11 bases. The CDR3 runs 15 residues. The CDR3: CASSIERGGAGELFF. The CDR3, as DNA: TGTGCCAGTAGTATAGAGCGAGGGGGGGCCGGGGAGCTGTTTTTT. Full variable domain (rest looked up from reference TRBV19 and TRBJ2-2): DGGITQSPKYLFRKEGQNVTLSCEQNLNHDAMYWYRQDPGQGLRLIYYSQIVNDFQKGDIAEGYSVSREKKESFPLTVTSAQKNPTAFYLCASSIERGGAGELFFGEGSRLTVL.

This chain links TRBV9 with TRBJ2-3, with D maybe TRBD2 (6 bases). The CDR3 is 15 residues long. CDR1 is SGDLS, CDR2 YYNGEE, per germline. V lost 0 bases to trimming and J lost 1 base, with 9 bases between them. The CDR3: CASSVAPGGTDTQYF. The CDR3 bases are TGTGCCAGCAGCGTAGCCCCGGGGGGCACAGATACGCAGTATTTT.

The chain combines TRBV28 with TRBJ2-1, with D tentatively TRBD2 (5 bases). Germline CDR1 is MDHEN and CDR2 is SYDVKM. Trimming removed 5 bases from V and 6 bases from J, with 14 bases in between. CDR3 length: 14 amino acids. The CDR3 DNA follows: TGTGCCAGCAGTGGACTCCGGGGTGGCAATGAGCAGTTCTTC. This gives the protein CASSGLRGGNEQFF. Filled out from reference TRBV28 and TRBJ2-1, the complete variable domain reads DVKVTQSSRYLVKRTGEKVFLECVQDMDHENMFWYRQDPGLGLRLIYFSYDVKMKEKGDIPEGYSVSREKKERFSLILESASTNQTSMYLCASSGLRGGNEQFFGPGTRLTVL.

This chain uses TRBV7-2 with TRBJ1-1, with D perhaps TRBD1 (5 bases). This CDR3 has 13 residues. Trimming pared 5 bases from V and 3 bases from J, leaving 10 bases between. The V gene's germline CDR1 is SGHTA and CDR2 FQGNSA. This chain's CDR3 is CASSRDRYTEAFF. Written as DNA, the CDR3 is TGTGCCAGCAGCCGTGACAGATACACTGAAGCTTTCTTT.

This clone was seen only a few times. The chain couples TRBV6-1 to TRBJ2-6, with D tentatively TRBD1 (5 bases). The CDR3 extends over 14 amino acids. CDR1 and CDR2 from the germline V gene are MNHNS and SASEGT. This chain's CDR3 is CGLRGSSGANVLTF. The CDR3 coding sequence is TGTGGTCTTAGGGGAAGCTCTGGGGCCAACGTCCTGACTTTC.